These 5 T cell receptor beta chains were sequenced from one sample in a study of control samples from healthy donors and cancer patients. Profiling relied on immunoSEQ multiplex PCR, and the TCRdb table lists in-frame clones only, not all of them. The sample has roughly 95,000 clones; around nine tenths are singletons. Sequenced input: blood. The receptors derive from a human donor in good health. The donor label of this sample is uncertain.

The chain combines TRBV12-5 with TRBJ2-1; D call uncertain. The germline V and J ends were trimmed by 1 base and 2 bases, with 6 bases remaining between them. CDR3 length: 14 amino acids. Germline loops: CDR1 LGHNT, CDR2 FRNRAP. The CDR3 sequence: CASGLAYTYNEQFF. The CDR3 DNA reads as TGTGCTAGTGGTTTGGCTTACACCTACAATGAGCAGTTCTTC.

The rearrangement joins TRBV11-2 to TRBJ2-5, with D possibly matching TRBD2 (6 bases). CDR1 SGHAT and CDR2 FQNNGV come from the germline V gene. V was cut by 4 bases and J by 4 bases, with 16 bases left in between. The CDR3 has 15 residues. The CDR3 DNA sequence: TGTGCCAGCAGCTCGGAGGACTATTCGGGAGAGACCCAGTACTTC. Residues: CASSSEDYSGETQYF.

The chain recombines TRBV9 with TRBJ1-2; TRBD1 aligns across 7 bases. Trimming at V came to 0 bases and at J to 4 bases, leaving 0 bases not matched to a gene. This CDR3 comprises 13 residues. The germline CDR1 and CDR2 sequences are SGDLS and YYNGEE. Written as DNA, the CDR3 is TGTGCCAGCAGCGTAGGGACAGGCTATGGCTACACCTTC. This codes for CASSVGTGYGYTF.

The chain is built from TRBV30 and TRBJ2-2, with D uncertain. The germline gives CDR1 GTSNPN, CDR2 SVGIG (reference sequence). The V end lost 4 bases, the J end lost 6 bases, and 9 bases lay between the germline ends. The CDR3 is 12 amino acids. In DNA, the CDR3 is TGTGCCTGGATGCCCAGAGCCGGGGAGCTGTTTTTT. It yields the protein CAWMPRAGELFF.

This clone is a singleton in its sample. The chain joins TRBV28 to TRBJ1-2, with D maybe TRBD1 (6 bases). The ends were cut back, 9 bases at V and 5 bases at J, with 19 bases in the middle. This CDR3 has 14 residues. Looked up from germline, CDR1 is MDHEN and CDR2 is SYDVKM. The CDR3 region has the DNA TGTGCCAGTCTTCAAACAGGGTTTAGATATGGCTACACCTTC. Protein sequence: CASLQTGFRYGYTF.